This T cell receptor (beta chain) is from a study of T cells in Graves' hyperthyroidism and ophthalmopathy. The investigators amplified TCR beta CDR3 regions from RNA transcripts. HTBI primers were employed in a first-round RT-PCR of the TCR CDR3. TCRdb redid the calling of the multiplex PCR reads with MiXCR, one entry per CDR3 protein. The table records around 560,000 distinct CDR3 sequences, about a sixth of them present only once. This clonotype was counted many times. The CDR3 is made up of 13 amino acids. CDR1 is SNHLY, CDR2 FYNNEI, per germline. With 8 bases clipped from V and 1 base from J, the junction kept 3 bases outside the gene matches.

The rearrangement joins TRBV2 to TRBJ1-1, with 8 bases fitting TRBD1. Material for sequencing was blood. The sequence was collected from a woman aged 18-30 years with Graves' hyperthyroidism. The chain's CDR3 is CASRTGRNTEAFF. The CDR3 bases are TGTGCCAGCCGGACAGGGAGGAACACTGAAGCTTTCTTT. Combining the CDR3 with reference TRBV2 and TRBJ1-1 gives the whole variable domain EPEVTQTPSHQVTQMGQEVILRCVPISNHLYFYWYRQILGQKVEFLVSFYNNEISEKSEIFDDQFSVERPDGSNFTLKIRSTKLEDSAMYFCASRTGRNTEAFFGQGTRLTVV.